The T cell receptor beta chain described here comes from a study of response to subunit inactivated influenza vaccine. Study observations and caveats: The authors offered the suggestion that each seasonal influenza vaccination recruits few new T cells.

MiXCR, applied by TCRdb to the RT-PCR reads, yields one record per CDR3 protein. The sample records hundreds of thousands of distinct CDR3 sequences, under 20% being singletons. In germline, CDR1 is LGHDT, CDR2 YNNKEL (reference sequence). V lost 1 base and J 8 bases, leaving 3 bases between the germline ends. CDR3 size: 11 residues. This clonotype was detected many times. Its antigen is currently unknown. This receptor was taken from a man aged 45-60 years who received an inactivated influenza vaccine. Sample: PBMCs from blood, taken roughly 5 days after vaccination. V and J are TRBV3-1 and TRBJ2-1; D gene unclear. CDR3 in DNA: TGTGCCAGCAGCCAAGTGTATGAGCAGTTCTTC. Protein sequence: CASSQVYEQFF.